This is a list of T cell receptor beta chains from one sample in a study of OX40 agonist ivuxolimab in advanced cancers. Libraries were prepared by immunoSEQ multiplex PCR; TCRdb keeps only in-frame clonotypes and omits some of them. The sample lists 65,000 to 95,000 clones, approximately 90% occurring once. This material consisted of CD4+ or CD8+ T cells sorted from blood, taken in a trial of the OX40 agonist ivuxolimab. These receptors were obtained from an adult with an advanced solid tumor such as melanoma, head and neck, liver or kidney cancer. CDR3s include the opening cysteine and the closing phenylalanine or tryptophan. A D gene is named only where the DNA matches it firmly. Part of the rows lack a size; the others show once, few, many or a class for expanded clones.

V	J	D	size	CDR3	DNA
TRBV18	TRBJ2-2	TRBD2	NA	CASSPGTSGTTGELFF	TGTGCCAGCTCACCAGGGACTAGCGGGACCACCGGGGAGCTGTTTTTT
TRBV5-5	TRBJ2-7	NA	NA	CASSDPLSEQYF	TGTGCCAGCAGCGACCCCTTGTCCGAGCAGTACTTC
TRBV4-1	TRBJ1-5	NA	NA	CASSQDPGIQPQHF	TGCGCCAGCAGCCAAGATCCGGGGATTCAGCCCCAGCATTTT
TRBV2	TRBJ1-3	NA	NA	CASSGQELTGNTIYF	TGTGCCAGCAGTGGACAGGAGCTGACTGGAAACACCATATATTTT
TRBV11-2	TRBJ2-5	TRBD2	NA	CASSLRLAGGLETQYF	TGTGCCAGCAGCTTACGGCTAGCGGGAGGGTTGGAGACCCAGTACTTC
TRBV28	TRBJ1-5	NA	NA	CASSYRESYQPQHF	TGTGCCAGCAGTTATAGGGAGAGTTATCAGCCCCAGCATTTT
TRBV30	TRBJ1-2	NA	few	CAWSANYGYTF	TGTGCCTGGAGTGCTAACTATGGCTACACCTTC
TRBV7-8	TRBJ2-7	NA	NA	CASSHTSEQCF	TGTGCCAGCAGCCACACAAGCGAGCAGTGCTTC
TRBV29-1	TRBJ2-7	NA	NA	CSVVGGGKRYEQYF	TGCAGCGTTGTAGGTGGGGGGAAGCGCTACGAGCAGTACTTC
TRBV28	TRBJ1-5	NA	NA	CASSSFDTSNQPQHF	TGTGCCAGCAGTTCCTTTGACACGAGCAATCAGCCCCAGCATTTT
TRBV6-5	TRBJ1-2	NA	NA	CASSYREYNYGYTF	TGTGCCAGCAGTTACAGGGAATATAACTATGGCTACACCTTC
TRBV7-9	TRBJ2-7	TRBD2	NA	CASSLRREGSEQYF	TGTGCCAGCAGCTTAAGGCGGGAGGGTAGCGAGCAGTACTTC
TRBV5-1	TRBJ1-4	NA	NA	CASILEKLFF	TGCGCCAGCATATTAGAAAAACTGTTTTTT
TRBV21-1	TRBJ2-1	NA	NA	CASSSPRGASFNEQFF	TGTGCCAGCAGCTCACCTCGAGGAGCTAGTTTTAATGAGCAGTTCTTC
TRBV19	TRBJ2-4	NA	NA	CASRHTGSLDIQYF	TGTGCCAGTAGGCACACAGGGAGCCTGGACATTCAGTACTTC
TRBV5-4	TRBJ2-7	NA	NA	CASSLGQGFNEQYF	TGTGCCAGCAGCTTGGGGCAGGGGTTCAACGAGCAGTACTTC
TRBV28	TRBJ2-4	TRBD2	NA	CASSQLAGGGAKNIQYF	TGTGCCAGCAGTCAACTAGCGGGAGGGGGAGCCAAAAACATTCAGTACTTC
TRBV25-1	TRBJ2-7	NA	NA	CASIGRGGNEQYF	TGTGCCAGCATTGGCAGGGGAGGTAACGAGCAGTACTTC
TRBV7-9	TRBJ2-2	NA	NA	CASSPLGIGELFF	TGTGCCAGCAGCCCACTAGGCATCGGGGAGCTGTTTTTT
TRBV5-1	TRBJ2-7	TRBD2	once	CASSLEGVAGVHEQYF	TGCGCCAGCAGCTTGGAAGGGGTAGCGGGAGTCCACGAGCAGTACTTC
TRBV18	TRBJ1-2	TRBD1	NA	CASSPTGGDYGYTF	TGTGCCAGCTCACCGACAGGGGGGGACTATGGCTACACCTTC
TRBV15	TRBJ1-1	NA	NA	CATSLDLGTEAFF	TGTGCCACCAGCCTAGATCTAGGGACTGAAGCTTTCTTT
TRBV9	TRBJ2-3	NA	NA	CASSVLSADTQYF	TGTGCCAGCAGCGTGCTGTCTGCAGATACGCAGTATTTT
TRBV5-4	TRBJ2-1	TRBD2	NA	CASSLGAGASFSYNEQFF	TGTGCCAGCAGCTTAGGAGCGGGAGCCTCTTTTTCCTACAATGAGCAGTTCTTC
TRBV30	TRBJ2-2	NA	NA	CAWRLGVTGELFF	TGTGCCTGGAGACTGGGTGTTACCGGGGAGCTGTTTTTT
TRBV6-5	TRBJ1-1	NA	NA	CASSYGGAVPFF	TGTGCCAGCAGTTACGGGGGCGCGGTTCCTTTCTTT
TRBV10-1	TRBJ2-3	NA	NA	CASSESLQGGLAWSLYTDTQYF	TGCGCCAGCAGTGAGTCACTCCAGGGGGGGCTAGCGTGGTCCCTCTACACAGATACGCAGTATTTT
TRBV19	TRBJ2-5	NA	NA	CASSQQETQYF	TGTGCCAGTAGTCAGCAAGAGACCCAGTACTTC
TRBV7-8	TRBJ1-3	NA	NA	CASTQSPGRRGNTIYF	TGTGCCAGCACCCAGTCCCCGGGGAGGAGAGGAAACACCATATATTTT
TRBV19	TRBJ2-3	TRBD1	NA	CASSTYRGGTDTQYF	TGTGCCAGTAGTACCTACAGGGGGGGCACAGATACGCAGTATTTT
TRBV7-9	TRBJ1-3	NA	NA	CASSLGAGNTIYF	TGTGCCAGCAGCTTGGGCGCTGGAAACACCATATATTTT
TRBV7-9	TRBJ2-5	TRBD1	NA	CASSTSAGTGRGTQYF	TGTGCCAGCAGCACATCGGCCGGGACAGGACGAGGGACCCAGTACTTC
TRBV7-9	TRBJ2-2	NA	NA	CASRTGDVAGELFF	TGTGCCAGCAGGACGGGGGACGTGGCCGGGGAGCTGTTTTTT
TRBV6-5	TRBJ1-5	NA	NA	CASSYSSRAGNQPQHF	TGTGCCAGCAGTTACTCTTCCAGGGCTGGCAATCAGCCCCAGCATTTT
TRBV6-5	TRBJ1-4	TRBD1	once	CASSPTDRGWEKLFF	TGTGCCAGCAGTCCCACCGACAGGGGGTGGGAAAAACTGTTTTTT
TRBV4-2	TRBJ2-3	TRBD2	few	CASSQGLAATSRTQYF	TGTGCCAGCAGCCAAGGCCTAGCGGCAACCTCGCGGACGCAGTATTTT